This T cell receptor (beta chain) came from a study of blood T cell repertoires in COVID-19. About the study: The study drew acute and convalescent COVID-19 samples from the United States, Italy and Spain. Nucleic acid was either cDNA or gDNA, and it came from T cells, B-cell-depleted T cells, or PBMCs.

There are 13 residues in the CDR3. The V gene's germline CDR1 is SGHKS and CDR2 YYEKEE (reference sequence). The V and J ends lost 2 bases and 6 bases respectively, with 9 bases between them. Under the authors' procedure: Reference gene primer amplification gave estimated nucleated cell counts. Clones were sequenced by immunoSEQ multiplex PCR, and TCRdb holds only the in-frame ones, with some missing. V, J and clone size were drawn from that table, and D and trimming were deduced from the DNA. The sample consists of some 120,000 clones, about 88% of them appearing once. V gene TRBV5-5 combines with J gene TRBJ1-5; D ambiguous. This clonotype was sampled from a woman of 80 years or more with acute or convalescent COVID-19. What was sequenced was peripheral blood. CDR3 loop: CASSFTGSQPQHF. DNA of the CDR3: TGTGCCAGCAGCTTCACGGGTAGTCAGCCCCAGCATTTT. Full variable domain (remainder filled in from reference TRBV5-5 and TRBJ1-5): DAGVTQSPTHLIKTRGQQVTLRCSPISGHKSVSWYQQVLGQGPQFIFQYYEKEERGRGNFPDRFSARQFPNYSSELNVNALLLGDSALYLCASSFTGSQPQHFGDGTRLSIL.